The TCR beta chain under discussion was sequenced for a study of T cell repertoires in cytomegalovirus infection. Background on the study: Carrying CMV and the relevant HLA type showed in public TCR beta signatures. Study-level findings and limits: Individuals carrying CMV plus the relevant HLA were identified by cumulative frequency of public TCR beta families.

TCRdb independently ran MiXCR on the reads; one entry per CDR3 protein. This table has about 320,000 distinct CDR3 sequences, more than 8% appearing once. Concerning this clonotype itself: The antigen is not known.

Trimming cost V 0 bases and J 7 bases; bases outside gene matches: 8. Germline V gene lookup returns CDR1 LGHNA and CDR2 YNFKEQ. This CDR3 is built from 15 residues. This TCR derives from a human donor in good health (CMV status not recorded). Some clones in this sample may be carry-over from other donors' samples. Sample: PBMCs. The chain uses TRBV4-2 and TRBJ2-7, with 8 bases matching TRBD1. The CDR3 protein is CASSQERQGASEQYF. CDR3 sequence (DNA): TGTGCCAGCAGCCAAGAAAGGCAGGGGGCAAGTGAGCAGTACTTC.